A selection of T cell receptor beta chains follows, all from one sample in a study of OX40 agonist ivuxolimab in advanced cancers. Produced via immunoSEQ multiplex PCR; TCRdb's table is partial and in-frame only. The table lists more than 40,000 clones, 82% of them singletons. The material was CD4+ or CD8+ T cells sorted from blood, obtained in a trial of the OX40 agonist ivuxolimab. All receptors derive from an adult with an advanced solid tumor such as melanoma, head and neck, liver or kidney cancer. Both conserved end residues are part of each CDR3. The D gene is left open where the match is weak. Clone size is not always given. Where it is, it says once, few, many or a class for expanded clones.

V gene,J gene,D gene,clone size,CDR3 DNA,CDR3 protein
TRBV19,TRBJ2-6,-,-,TGTGCCAGTAGTATATTTACCGGCTCTGGGGCCAACGTCCTGACTTTC,CASSIFTGSGANVLTF
TRBV4-2,TRBJ1-2,-,-,TGTGCCAGCAGCCAAGGTGGGCAGGGAAATTCCTATGGCTACACCTTC,CASSQGGQGNSYGYTF
TRBV30,TRBJ1-2,-,-,TGTGCCTGGAGCCTGGACGAGGGAGTCGGGAGCTACACCTTC,CAWSLDEGVGSYTF
TRBV5-4,TRBJ1-5,-,-,TGTGCCAGCAGCCAAGATATGTCTGGGCCCCAGCATTTT,CASSQDMSGPQHF
TRBV27,TRBJ2-7,-,medium-sized,TGTGCCAGCAACCCCCTTAACGGCTACGAGCAGTACTTC,CASNPLNGYEQYF
TRBV6-1,TRBJ2-2,-,-,TGTGCCACCGATCGGGCAAGGGAGCTGTTTTTT,CATDRARELFF
TRBV9,TRBJ2-7,-,-,TGTGCCAGCAGCGCCGAGGGCCTCTCCTACGAGCAGTACTTC,CASSAEGLSYEQYF
TRBV7-9,TRBJ1-2,-,few,TGTGCCAGCAGCTCCCGAAACTATGGCTACACCTTC,CASSSRNYGYTF
TRBV4-2,TRBJ2-2,-,-,TGTGCCAGCAGCCAAGATGGGGGGCCGAACACCGGGGAGCTGTTTTTT,CASSQDGGPNTGELFF
TRBV18,TRBJ2-7,-,medium-sized,TGTGCCAGCTCACCCCAGCCATCAGGCTACGAGCAGTACTTC,CASSPQPSGYEQYF
TRBV4-3,TRBJ2-3,TRBD2,-,TGCGCCAGCAGCCAAGGGACTAGCGGGGTCACAGATACGCAGTATTTT,CASSQGTSGVTDTQYF
TRBV19,TRBJ1-6,-,-,TGTGCCAGCTCACAGGGTACCGCCTATAATTCACCCCTCCACTTT,CASSQGTAYNSPLHF
TRBV7-9,TRBJ2-2,-,-,TGTGCCAGCACCCATAGGGATCGGACCGGGGAGCTGTTTTTT,CASTHRDRTGELFF
TRBV18,TRBJ1-4,-,-,TGTGCCAGCTCACCACCGACGGCGGGAAACCTTGTCACTAATGAAAAACTGTTTTTT,CASSPPTAGNLVTNEKLFF
TRBV29-1,TRBJ1-2,-,few,TGCAGCGTTGATCTCACCTCGGGTCTTGGCTACACCTTC,CSVDLTSGLGYTF
TRBV29-1,TRBJ1-4,-,-,TGCAGCGTTGAAATTTTGGGAGGGGAAAAACTGTTTTTT,CSVEILGGEKLFF
TRBV5-1,TRBJ2-1,-,-,TGCGCCAGCAGGGAATTGGGGGGCGAGTGGAATGAGCAGTTCTTC,CASRELGGEWNEQFF
TRBV5-1,TRBJ2-7,-,once,TGCGCCAGCAGCTTGGAGGGATTCTCCTACGAGCAGTACTTC,CASSLEGFSYEQYF
TRBV5-1,TRBJ2-4,-,-,TGCGCCAGCAGCTCGGACGGAGGAGCCAAAAACATTCAGTACTTC,CASSSDGGAKNIQYF
TRBV4-1,TRBJ1-5,TRBD1,once,TGCGCCAGCAGCCAATCTCCGCTGACAGGGACGGTTGGTCAGCCCCAGCATTTT,CASSQSPLTGTVGQPQHF
TRBV28,TRBJ1-4,-,-,TGTGCCAGCAGTACAGGTTCGGTAGAAAAACTGTTTTTT,CASSTGSVEKLFF
TRBV19,TRBJ1-1,-,-,TGTGCCAGTACCCCCGGGCCAGGGCGGTGGACTGAAGCTTTCTTT,CASTPGPGRWTEAFF
TRBV5-1,TRBJ2-1,-,-,TGCGCCAGCAGCTTGCGGGGCGGTTCCAACAATGAGCAGTTCTTC,CASSLRGGSNNEQFF